A single sample gave rise to the 25 T cell receptor beta chains below, sequenced in a study of GPR56 and killer-like receptors on CD4 memory cells. TCRdb re-analyzed the reads; it lists each CDR3 protein once, without DNA. The repertoire shows approximately 1,000 distinct CDR3 sequences; the top ten hold around a quarter. Cells were FACS-enriched into one of five CD4+ populations defined by killer cell lectin-like receptor and GPR56 expression. Sequencing was done on a sample of memory CD4+ T cells from blood. These receptors were collected from a human donor in good health.

This chain links TRBV6-1 with TRBJ2-1; TCRdb selects TRBD2, and the lack of DNA leaves this call unchecked. The CDR3 contains 15 residues. Germline V CDR1 and CDR2: MNHNS, SASEGT. CDR3 loop: CASSELAGRNNEQFF.

This clonotype registers medium-sized (0.01 to 0.1%) by frequency. The chain combines TRBV6-5 with TRBJ1-2; the TRBD1 assignment by TCRdb is unverifiable without DNA. The CDR3 loop spans 12 amino acids. Germline CDR1 reads MNHEY; CDR2 reads SVGAGI. The chain's CDR3 is CASSPGAYGYTF.

The chain is built from TRBV27 and TRBJ1-1; as DNA is missing, the TRBD1 call by TCRdb cannot be tested. Germline V gene data show CDR1 as MNHEY and CDR2 as SMNVEV (reference sequence). The CDR3 sequence is 20 residues long. CDR3 amino acids: CASSLSRGQGLAGENTEAFF.

The chain recombines TRBV20-1 with TRBJ2-7; with no DNA, the TCRdb D assignment of TRBD2 cannot be verified. CDR1 is DFQATT, CDR2 SNEGSKA, per germline (reference sequence). The CDR3 sequence is 13 residues long. CDR3 amino acids: CSARRGGSYEQYF.

Considering frequency, this clonotype is medium-sized (0.01 to 0.1%). The gene calls are TRBV20-1 and TRBJ2-3; TCRdb's D call, TRBD2, is unchecked because there is no DNA. Germline V gene sequence: CDR1 DFQATT, CDR2 SNEGSKA (reference sequence). This CDR3 comprises 17 residues. The CDR3 loop is CSARPQRTTLPKDTQYF.

The genes are TRBV4-3 and TRBJ1-6. The length of the CDR3 is 17 residues. Germline assignment: CDR1 LGHNA and CDR2 YSLEER. The CDR3 protein is CASSQDIRSSYNSPLHF.

This clonotype is called medium-sized (0.01 to 0.1%) based on its frequency. The chain combines TRBV6-2 or TRBV6-3 with TRBJ1-1. CDR3 length equals 16 residues. Germline V lookup: CDR1 MNHEY, CDR2 SVGEGT. CDR3 residues: CASSLIPLPVWTEAFF.

This sequence joins TRBV6-1 and TRBJ2-2; absent DNA, TCRdb's TRBD2 call cannot be checked. The V gene's germline CDR1 is MNHNS and CDR2 SASEGT. The CDR3 extends over 13 amino acids. The CDR3 spells CASNRAGPGELFF.

This clonotype counts as medium-sized by frequency. V is TRBV5-6 and J is TRBJ2-7; the TCRdb D gene call, TRBD2, has no DNA to confirm it. From germline, CDR1 is SGHDT and CDR2 YYEEEE. The CDR3 is made up of 16 amino acids. The CDR3 sequence: CASSLLAGHLNTEQYF.

This clonotype registers large by frequency. The chain carries TRBV5-4 and TRBJ1-3. Germline assignment: CDR1 SGHNT and CDR2 YYREEE (reference sequence). The CDR3 loop spans 13 amino acids. The CDR3: CASSLIGGNTIYF.

This clonotype shows up as large by frequency. The genes are TRBV6-5 and TRBJ1-1; the D call from TCRdb, TRBD1, cannot be confirmed without DNA. CDR1 and CDR2 (germline): MNHEY, SVGAGI. The CDR3 contains 16 residues. The CDR3 loop reads CASSRPHRGRVTEAFF.

This clonotype ranks as large (0.1 to 1%) in terms of frequency. The V gene is TRBV5-6, the J gene TRBJ2-3; with no DNA, the TCRdb D assignment of TRBD1 cannot be verified. The CDR3 totals 13 residues. CDR1 and CDR2 from the germline V gene are SGHDT and YYEEEE. CDR3: CASSFKGTDTQYF.

This chain joins TRBV12-3 or TRBV12-4 and TRBJ1-5; TCRdb designates TRBD1, a call that cannot be tested without DNA. The CDR3 totals 13 residues. CDR3 residues: CASSSQGSQPQHF.

Measured by frequency, this clonotype is medium-sized. V gene TRBV27 combines with J gene TRBJ2-3; as DNA is missing, the TRBD2 call by TCRdb cannot be tested. CDR3 length: 14 amino acids. CDR1 and CDR2 from the germline V gene are MNHEY and SMNVEV (reference sequence). The CDR3 region is CASSLRGGTDTQYF.

The rearrangement joins TRBV7-3 to TRBJ2-5; TCRdb reports TRBD1, a call that lacks DNA to check it against. Germline V gene sequence: CDR1 SGHTA, CDR2 FQGTGA. This CDR3 has 13 residues. The CDR3 here is CASSRGARETQYF.

The V call is TRBV20-1, the J call TRBJ1-1. Germline V gives CDR1 DFQATT, CDR2 SNEGSKA (reference sequence). The CDR3 consists of 12 residues. CDR3 in amino acids: CSAVARNTEAFF.

This chain links TRBV12-3 or TRBV12-4 with TRBJ2-7; as DNA is missing, the TRBD2 call by TCRdb cannot be tested. The CDR3 totals 12 residues. The CDR3 spells CASGRTDYEQYF.

This chain connects TRBV6-5 to TRBJ1-2; TCRdb's D call, TRBD1, is unchecked because there is no DNA. In germline, CDR1 is MNHEY, CDR2 SVGAGI. The CDR3 has 16 amino acids. The CDR3 loop is CASRPLQGAANYGYTF.

Judged by frequency, this clonotype is large (0.1 to 1%). The V gene is TRBV15, the J gene TRBJ2-1; absent DNA, TCRdb's TRBD1 call cannot be checked. CDR3 length: 16 residues. Germline V lookup: CDR1 LNHNV, CDR2 YYDKDF (reference sequence). The CDR3: CATSRGSDRVSNEQFF.

This chain connects TRBV19 to TRBJ1-5; TCRdb's D call of TRBD1 is untestable without DNA. The CDR3 is made up of 15 amino acids. Looked up from germline, CDR1 is LNHDA and CDR2 is SQIVND (reference sequence). This chain's CDR3 is CASRSGTGGPQPQHF.

This clonotype is labeled medium-sized based on frequency. The chain has TRBV19 and TRBJ1-6. This CDR3 comprises 17 residues. Germline V gene lookup returns CDR1 LNHDA and CDR2 SQIVND (reference sequence). Here the CDR3 reads CASSRDGFGSYNSPLHF.

The CDR3 is CASSPFPTSGGNEQFF. V gene TRBV6-1 combines with J gene TRBJ2-1; TCRdb outputs TRBD2, but without DNA this stays unchecked. Germline CDR1 and CDR2: MNHNS and SASEGT. This CDR3 is 16 amino acids long.

This clonotype is classed as large (0.1 to 1%) by frequency. V gene TRBV6-1 combines with J gene TRBJ1-5; checking the TCRdb D call of TRBD1 is not possible without DNA. The CDR3 runs 16 residues. CDR1 is MNHNS, CDR2 SASEGT, per germline. The CDR3 loop reads CASSDWRGLGNQPQHF.

This clonotype ranks as large in terms of frequency. The rearrangement joins TRBV6-2 or TRBV6-3 to TRBJ1-3. The CDR3 loop spans 12 amino acids. Germline V gives CDR1 MNHEY, CDR2 SVGEGT. The CDR3: CASSRAGNTIYF.

The rearrangement joins TRBV6-1 to TRBJ2-1; the D call from TCRdb, TRBD2, cannot be confirmed without DNA. The CDR3 totals 15 residues. Germline CDR1 and CDR2: MNHNS and SASEGT. The CDR3 region is CASSEVAGGIDEQFF.